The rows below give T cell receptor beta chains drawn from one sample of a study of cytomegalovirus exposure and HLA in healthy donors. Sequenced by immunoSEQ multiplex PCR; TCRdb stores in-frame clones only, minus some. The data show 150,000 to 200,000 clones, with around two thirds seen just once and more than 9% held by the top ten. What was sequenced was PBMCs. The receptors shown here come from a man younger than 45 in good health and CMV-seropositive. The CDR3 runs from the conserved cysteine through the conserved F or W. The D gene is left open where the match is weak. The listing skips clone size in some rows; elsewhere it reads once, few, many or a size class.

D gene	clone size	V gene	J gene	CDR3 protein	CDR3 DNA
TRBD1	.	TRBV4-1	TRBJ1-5	CASSPYLTGGNQPQHF	TGCGCCAGCAGCCCATACTTAACAGGGGGCAATCAGCCCCAGCATTTT
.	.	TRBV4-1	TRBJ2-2	CASTPNSHTGELFF	TGCGCCAGCACCCCAAATAGTCACACCGGGGAGCTGTTTTTT
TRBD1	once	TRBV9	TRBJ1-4	CASSVGGDRGINEKLFF	TGTGCCAGCAGCGTAGGAGGGGACAGGGGTATCAATGAAAAACTGTTTTTT
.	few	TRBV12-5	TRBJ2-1	CASGLLNRGGLKGEQFF	TGTGCTAGTGGTTTACTAAACAGGGGGGGACTTAAAGGTGAGCAGTTCTTC
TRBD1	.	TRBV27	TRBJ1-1	CASSQTGGFTEAFF	TGTGCCAGCAGTCAGACAGGGGGATTCACTGAAGCTTTCTTT
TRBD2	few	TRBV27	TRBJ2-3	CASSPGTSRTDTQYF	TGTGCCAGCAGTCCAGGGACTAGCAGGACAGATACGCAGTATTTT
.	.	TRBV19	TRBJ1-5	CASSMGSFFQPQHF	TGTGCCAGTAGTATGGGCAGTTTCTTTCAGCCCCAGCATTTT
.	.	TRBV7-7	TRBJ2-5	CASAGLPETQYF	TGTGCCAGCGCGGGGCTTCCAGAGACCCAGTACTTC
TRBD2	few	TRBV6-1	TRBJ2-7	CASSEASGSSYEQYF	TGTGCCAGCAGTGAAGCTAGCGGGAGCTCCTACGAGCAGTACTTC
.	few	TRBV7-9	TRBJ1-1	CASSLGHSNTEAFF	TGTGCCAGCAGCTTAGGACACTCGAACACTGAAGCTTTCTTT